This T cell receptor (beta chain) was found in a study of blood T cell repertoires in COVID-19. The wider study: Whether acute or convalescent, the COVID-19 samples came from the United States, Italy and Spain. Sample material is recorded as cDNA or gDNA derived from T cells, B-cell-depleted T cells, or PBMCs.

Germline lookup yields CDR1 LNHNV and CDR2 YYDKDF (reference sequence). The germline V and J ends were trimmed by 0 bases and 7 bases, with 10 bases remaining between them. The CDR3 has 14 residues. As processed by the authors: Amplification of reference gene primers was used by the study to estimate nucleated cell counts. Clones were read by immunoSEQ multiplex PCR, and TCRdb kept only the in-frame ones, dropping some. V, J and clone size derive from that table, while D and trimming were established from the DNA sequence. The sample holds over 300,000 clones, around 89% seen once. The material sequenced was peripheral blood. The chain uses TRBV15 and TRBJ1-5; possibly TRBD1 for D (5 bases). This sequence originates from a man between 18 and 35 years old with active or convalescent COVID-19. The CDR3 reads CATSRDRGRQPQHF. The DNA of the CDR3 is TGTGCCACCAGCAGAGATCGGGGGAGACAGCCCCAGCATTTT.